The source of this T cell receptor (beta chain) is a study of T cells in localized non-small cell lung cancer. Repertoires were generated with immunoSEQ multiplex PCR, while TCRdb's copy carries only in-frame clones and drops some. The sample lists some 38,000 clones; roughly 88% were seen once. Concerning this clone: Its antigen is undetermined.

The study's findings and limits: Highest T cell clonality was seen in uninvolved adjacent lung, surpassing that measured in tumor. Overall survival was longer when the density of T cells in the blood was higher.

The CDR3 extends over 13 amino acids. Germline lookup yields CDR1 MNHEY and CDR2 SVGAGI. The germline V and J ends were trimmed by 7 bases and 1 base, with 10 bases remaining between them. This chain uses TRBV6-5 with TRBJ2-5; possibly TRBD2 for D (6 bases). This sample comprised peripheral blood mononuclear cells, obtained before any cancer treatment. The clonotype originates from a male donor aged 60 or over with stage II lung adenocarcinoma. CDR3: CASKRTTQETQYF. The DNA of the CDR3 is TGTGCCAGCAAGAGGACTACCCAAGAGACCCAGTACTTC.